Described below is a single T cell receptor beta chain sequence and its context. Antigen unknown. The sample originates from a study of immune cell composition in non-small cell lung cancer. Findings and caveats of the study: Shared sequences between tumour-reactive and dominant in vivo clones were not proven. Adenocarcinomas with higher top tumour-associated clone frequency had more reactive TILs.

Measured with immunoSEQ multiplex PCR; TCRdb has only the in-frame clones, and not every one. There are some 2,000 clones in the sample; about 72% occur only once, and around 8.5% lies in the top ten. Germline-derived CDR1 and CDR2 are SQVTM and ANQGSEA. The CDR3 length is 15 residues. The V and J ends lost 2 bases and 1 base respectively, with 11 bases between them. Normal lung sampling was at least 3 cm from the tumour, as distant as possible. Genomic DNA came from frozen unsorted single-cell suspensions. This clonotype originated in a human donor with non-small cell lung cancer. The sequenced material came from non-adjacent lung tissue. V is TRBV29-1 and J is TRBJ2-2, with D maybe TRBD1 (5 bases). The CDR3: CSVETTGVNTGELFF. CDR3 DNA: TGCAGCGTTGAAACAACAGGAGTGAACACCGGGGAGCTGTTTTTT.